A selection of T cell receptor beta chains follows, all from one sample in a study of vaccination and CD4 T cells after COVID-19. Antigens for these TCRs are unknown. TCRdb reprocessed the PCR reads with MiXCR, giving one entry per CDR3 protein. The profile shows around 10,000 distinct CDR3 sequences, just over 55% of them singletons. The sequenced material came from CD4+ T cells from blood, cultured in vitro. Receptors were obtained from a human donor who had recovered from COVID-19. Each CDR3 is given with its conserved first and last residue. D genes are given only for firm matches. Only some rows state a clone size, as once, few, many or a class for expanded clones.

clone_size	j_call	d_call	v_call	cdr3_length	cdr3_nt	cdr3_aa
-	TRBJ1-2	-	TRBV2	15	TGTGCCAGCAGTGCCCTAGGGGCAGCCCCCTATGGCTACACCTTC	CASSALGAAPYGYTF
-	TRBJ1-4	TRBD1	TRBV20-1	13	TGCAGTGCCCCACAGGGGGCAGCGGAAAAACTGTTTTTT	CSAPQGAAEKLFF
-	TRBJ1-6	TRBD1	TRBV30	15	TGTGCCTGGAGTGTACTTGACAGGGATAATTCACCCCTCCACTTT	CAWSVLDRDNSPLHF
-	TRBJ1-1	-	TRBV25-1	16	TGTGCCAGCAGTGGAAACAGGCCTCGGGGGAACACTGAAGCTTTCTTT	CASSGNRPRGNTEAFF
once	TRBJ2-7	TRBD2	TRBV7-6	16	TGTGCCAGCAGCCCCCGGGCTGGCGGGGGGACCTACGAGCAGTACTTC	CASSPRAGGGTYEQYF
-	TRBJ1-2	TRBD1	TRBV6-1	15	TGTGCCAGCAGTCGAGGGACAGGAGAAGGATATGGCTACACCTTC	CASSRGTGEGYGYTF
-	TRBJ2-3	-	TRBV7-2	16	TGTGCCAGCAGCTTAGTAGGGACTGGCGGCGAAGATACGCAGTATTTT	CASSLVGTGGEDTQYF
-	TRBJ2-7	TRBD1	TRBV7-3	14	TGTGCCAGCAGCGAAGGACAGGGTCCCTACGAGCAGTACTTC	CASSEGQGPYEQYF
-	TRBJ2-5	-	TRBV5-1	14	TGCGCCAGCAGACTTGGGGGGTGGAGAGAGACCCAGTACTTC	CASRLGGWRETQYF
-	TRBJ1-1	-	TRBV27	14	TGTGCCAGCAGTTTAGGGGGGATCGGGACTGAAGCTTTCTTT	CASSLGGIGTEAFF
-	TRBJ1-5	TRBD1	TRBV7-9	15	TGTGCCAGCAGCTCACAGGGGGGCGGCAATCAGCCCCAGCATTTT	CASSSQGGGNQPQHF
-	TRBJ1-4	-	TRBV6-1	13	TGTGCCAGCATGCGGGGCCGCGATGAAAAACTGTTTTTT	CASMRGRDEKLFF
few	TRBJ1-1	TRBD1	TRBV11-3	16	TGTGCCAGCAGCTCCGCAAAGGGTTCAGGGGGCGTTGAAGCTTTCTTT	CASSSAKGSGGVEAFF
-	TRBJ2-3	-	TRBV7-9	12	TGTGCCAGCCACAGGGACTCACATACGCAGTATTTT	CASHRDSHTQYF
-	TRBJ1-1	-	TRBV2	14	TGTGCCAGCAGTTTCAGCGGTCTGAACACTGAAGCTTTCTTT	CASSFSGLNTEAFF
-	TRBJ2-2	-	TRBV25-1	17	TGTGCCAGCAGTGCCTATACAGGTTTCGCGAACACCGGGGAGCTGTTTTTT	CASSAYTGFANTGELFF
-	TRBJ1-2	-	TRBV28	13	TGTGCCAGCAGTTTTGCAGAAGGCCTCCCCTACACCTTC	CASSFAEGLPYTF
-	TRBJ2-7	-	TRBV28	16	TGTGCCAGCAGTTTATTGCCAGGCCCGAGCTCCTACGAGCAGTACTTC	CASSLLPGPSSYEQYF
few	TRBJ1-5	-	TRBV15	15	TGTGCCACCAGCAGAGTGGGTCAGTTTGATCAGCCCCAGCATTTT	CATSRVGQFDQPQHF
few	TRBJ1-6	TRBD1	TRBV27	16	TGTGCCAGCAGCCGAACACAGGGGGCCCTTAATTCACCCCTCCACTTT	CASSRTQGALNSPLHF
-	TRBJ1-2	TRBD1	TRBV27	14	TGTGCCAGCAGTCCACTTGACAGGGACTATGGCTACACCTTC	CASSPLDRDYGYTF
-	TRBJ2-7	TRBD2	TRBV20-1	15	TGCAGTGCTAGTCCCTACTTGGCGGGAGGTCACGAGCAGTACTTC	CSASPYLAGGHEQYF
-	TRBJ1-2	-	TRBV6-1	13	TGTGCCAGCAGATCTACGGGGGACTATGGCTACACCTTC	CASRSTGDYGYTF
-	TRBJ2-2	-	TRBV6-1	13	TGTGCCAGCAGAGCCAGGGGTAACGGGGAGCTGTTTTTT	CASRARGNGELFF
few	TRBJ2-3	TRBD1	TRBV4-1	17	TGCGCCAGCAGCCGGGAGAGCGGTGGACAGGGGGCGCGGAAGCAGTATTTT	CASSRESGGQGARKQYF
few	TRBJ2-7	-	TRBV27	14	TGTGCCAGCAGAGATCTAGGGTTAGGAAACGAGCAGTACTTC	CASRDLGLGNEQYF
-	TRBJ1-5	-	TRBV6-1	16	TGTGCCAGCAGAACGCCCTCCGGCAGGCCAAATCAGCCCCAGCATTTT	CASRTPSGRPNQPQHF
-	TRBJ1-1	TRBD1	TRBV27	16	TGTGCCAGCAGTTGGGGACAGGGGGCGATGAACACTGAAGCTTTCTTT	CASSWGQGAMNTEAFF
-	TRBJ2-3	-	TRBV10-3	14	TGTGCCATCAGTGGAGTGGACCGCACAGATACGCAGTATTTT	CAISGVDRTDTQYF
-	TRBJ2-7	-	TRBV7-2	11	TGTGCCAGCAGCATCAACTACGAGCAGTACTTC	CASSINYEQYF
-	TRBJ2-3	TRBD2	TRBV20-1	13	TGCAGTGCCAGACTAGCGGGAAAAGATACGCAGTATTTT	CSARLAGKDTQYF
once	TRBJ1-2	-	TRBV28	14	TGTGCCAGCAGTCCCGACGGAAGTAACTATGGCTACACCTTC	CASSPDGSNYGYTF
-	TRBJ2-2	-	TRBV5-1	15	TGCGCCAGCAGCTTGGTAGGGGGTGACACCGGGGAGCTGTTTTTT	CASSLVGGDTGELFF
few	TRBJ1-1	-	TRBV6-1	14	TGTGCCAGCAGGGGACGGTTAATGAACACTGAAGCTTTCTTT	CASRGRLMNTEAFF
few	TRBJ1-5	-	TRBV4-1	15	TGCGCCAGCAGCCTTCGGGTAGGTAGCAATCAGCCCCAGCATTTT	CASSLRVGSNQPQHF
-	TRBJ1-2	-	TRBV12-3/TRBV12-4	11	TGTGCCAGCAGTTTGGATTATGGCTACACCTTC	CASSLDYGYTF
-	TRBJ2-2	TRBD1	TRBV6-2/TRBV6-3	16	TGTGCCAGCAGATATCAATACAGGGGGCACGCCGGGGAGCTGTTTTTT	CASRYQYRGHAGELFF
-	TRBJ2-5	TRBD2	TRBV9	15	TGTGCCAGCAGCCCAAGCGGGAGGGCGCAAGAGACCCAGTACTTC	CASSPSGRAQETQYF
few	TRBJ1-1	-	TRBV19	13	TGTGCCAGTAGCAACCGCCTGAACACTGAAGCTTTCTTT	CASSNRLNTEAFF
-	TRBJ1-4	TRBD1	TRBV2	14	TGTGCCAGCAGCCGACAGGGGGAGGGGGAAAAACTGTTTTTT	CASSRQGEGEKLFF
-	TRBJ1-3	-	TRBV28	15	TGTGCCAGCAGTTTATTCCCAGGGCAGGGAAACACCATATATTTT	CASSLFPGQGNTIYF
-	TRBJ1-6	-	TRBV5-1	17	TGCGCCAGCAGAACCTCCTCCCCGGGAGTCTATAATTCACCCCTCCACTTT	CASRTSSPGVYNSPLHF
-	TRBJ1-2	-	TRBV6-1	14	TGTGCCAGCAGTGAAGGGACGACAGTCGGTGGCTACACCTTC	CASSEGTTVGGYTF
few	TRBJ2-3	TRBD2	TRBV20-1	14	TGCAGTGTAACACCGGGACTAGCGTCAGATACGCAGTATTTT	CSVTPGLASDTQYF
few	TRBJ1-2	-	TRBV7-2	15	TGTGCCAGCAGCTCTCGGACAACCGCTCGATATGGCTACACCTTC	CASSSRTTARYGYTF
-	TRBJ2-3	TRBD2	TRBV10-1	16	TGCGCCAGCAGTGAGTCCTTAGCGGGAGGTACAGATACGCAGTATTTT	CASSESLAGGTDTQYF
-	TRBJ1-2	-	TRBV5-1	13	TGCGCCAGCAGCTTGGTGGCGGAGGATGGCTACACCTTC	CASSLVAEDGYTF
few	TRBJ1-6	-	TRBV4-1	15	TGCGCCAGCAGCCAAAGGGGGTGGGGTAATTCACCCCTCCACTTT	CASSQRGWGNSPLHF
-	TRBJ2-1	-	TRBV29-1	14	TGCAGCGTGGCCCGGGACACCACCTACAATGAGCAGTTCTTC	CSVARDTTYNEQFF
-	TRBJ2-5	TRBD1	TRBV6-1	14	TGTGCCAGCAATTGGGGACAGCCCCAAGAGACCCAGTACTTC	CASNWGQPQETQYF
-	TRBJ2-3	TRBD2	TRBV20-1	15	TGCAGTGCTAGAGGAGGAGCGGGGCCCACAGATACGCAGTATTTT	CSARGGAGPTDTQYF
-	TRBJ1-1	-	TRBV5-1	13	TGCGCCAGCAGCCGGGATCTTGGAGCTGAAGCTTTCTTT	CASSRDLGAEAFF
few	TRBJ1-2	-	TRBV5-4	13	TGTGCCAGCAGCTTGGACGGGGTCGATGGCTACACCTTC	CASSLDGVDGYTF
-	TRBJ1-6	TRBD1	TRBV18	15	TGTGCCAGCTCACACTCGGGACAGCATAATTCACCCCTCCACTTT	CASSHSGQHNSPLHF
few	TRBJ1-2	TRBD1	TRBV6-1	13	TGTGCCAGCAGTGACAACAGGGGTTTTGGCTACACCTTC	CASSDNRGFGYTF
-	TRBJ2-1	-	TRBV20-1	14	TGCAGTGCTATAGTAGACTTGTTCTACAATGAGCAGTTCTTC	CSAIVDLFYNEQFF
-	TRBJ2-5	-	TRBV19	14	TGTGCCAGTAGTCCCTCCTCTGGAACCGAGACCCAGTACTTC	CASSPSSGTETQYF